Below are 24 T cell receptor beta chains sequenced from a single sample in a study of shared clonotypes between healthy human individuals. Sequencing was performed with immunoSEQ multiplex PCR; in TCRdb, only in-frame clones are kept and a portion is missing. The table lists about 980,000 clones, more than 75% of them singletons, with around 1.4% in the top ten. The specimen was memory CD4+ T cells sorted from blood. Subset described: CD45RA-negative fraction. The receptors were sampled from a man aged 18-30 years in good health.

The chain carries TRBV6-5 and TRBJ1-1; the D is unclear. The V end was cut by 7 bases, the J end by 0 bases, with 12 bases between. The CDR3 is 14 residues long. CDR1 MNHEY and CDR2 SVGAGI come from the germline V gene. The CDR3 region has the DNA TGTGCCAGCACTCACGAGGGATTGAACACTGAAGCTTTCTTT. Its translation: CASTHEGLNTEAFF.

This chain uses TRBV29-1 with TRBJ1-2; 7 nucleotides align to TRBD1. Germline lookup yields CDR1 SQVTM and CDR2 ANQGSEA. The CDR3 spans 12 residues. The J segment lost 7 bases and the V segment lost 6 bases, leaving 8 bases of the junction unmatched. The CDR3 is CSVETGNGGYTF. In nucleotides, the CDR3 is TGCAGCGTGGAGACAGGGAACGGTGGCTACACCTTC.

This sequence joins TRBV19 and TRBJ2-6; 11 positions match TRBD1. CDR1 and CDR2 from the germline V gene are LNHDA and SQIVND (reference sequence). Trimming at V came to 0 bases and at J to 4 bases, leaving 5 bases not matched to a gene. This CDR3 contains 18 residues. The chain's CDR3 is CASSIEGTGGTGANVLTF. In DNA, the CDR3 is TGTGCCAGTAGTATAGAGGGGACAGGGGGAACCGGGGCCAACGTCCTGACTTTC.

V gene TRBV19 combines with J gene TRBJ1-5; tentative D call: TRBD1 (5 bases). Per the germline V gene, CDR1 is LNHDA and CDR2 is SQIVND (reference sequence). V gave up 8 bases and J gave up 1 base, with 15 bases separating them. There are 15 residues in the CDR3. This chain's CDR3 is CASGLGDPSNQPQHF. The CDR3 DNA sequence: TGTGCCAGTGGGTTGGGGGACCCGAGCAATCAGCCCCAGCATTTT.

The V gene is TRBV7-9, the J gene TRBJ2-1; TRBD2 aligns across 8 bases. The ends lost 6 bases at V and 6 bases at J; junction bases unmatched: 22. This CDR3 has 19 amino acids. The germline V gene has CDR1 SEHNR and CDR2 FQNEAQ (reference sequence). The CDR3 sequence is CASSLGIAGQGGVRNEQFF. The CDR3 DNA reads TGTGCCAGCAGTCTCGGGATAGCGGGACAAGGGGGAGTACGCAATGAGCAGTTCTTC.

This chain uses TRBV4-3 with TRBJ2-3, with D possibly being TRBD2 (6 bases). The CDR3 is 15 amino acids. Germline V gene lookup returns CDR1 LGHNA and CDR2 YSLEER. V was shortened by 3 bases and J by 0 bases, with 10 bases between the two germline ends. The CDR3 reads CASSQGGSSTDTQYF. The CDR3 DNA follows: TGCGCCAGCAGCCAGGGGGGATCTAGCACAGATACGCAGTATTTT.

CDR3 sequence reads: CASSPGTGRNTIYF. In DNA form, the CDR3 reads TGTGCCAGCAGTCCCGGGACAGGGAGAAACACCATATATTTT. This chain connects TRBV27 to TRBJ1-3, with 9 bases identical to TRBD1. This CDR3 comprises 14 residues. The V gene's germline CDR1 is MNHEY and CDR2 SMNVEV (reference sequence). Trimming removed 5 bases from V and 5 bases from J; junction bases left unmatched: 4.

The chain joins TRBV5-6 to TRBJ1-1; D unclear. CDR1 and CDR2 (germline): SGHDT, YYEEEE. Between the trimmed V and J ends, which lost 3 bases and 10 bases, there was a span of 16 bases. The CDR3 sequence is 13 residues long. Here the CDR3 reads CASSSLRGSSAFF. CDR3 DNA: TGTGCCAGCAGCTCTCTTCGGGGTTCCTCAGCTTTCTTT.

The chain carries TRBV7-9 and TRBJ2-3; 7 nucleotides line up with TRBD2. The germline CDR1 and CDR2 sequences are SEHNR and FQNEAQ (reference sequence). This CDR3 spans 15 amino acids. Trimming took 5 bases from V and 1 from J; bases not matched to a gene: 6. The CDR3 sequence: CASSLRGVGTDTQYF. CDR3 nucleotide sequence: TGTGCCAGCAGCCTACGGGGGGTTGGCACAGATACGCAGTATTTT.

V gene TRBV10-2 combines with J gene TRBJ2-2; D ambiguous. The CDR3 covers 12 residues. V gave up 5 bases and J gave up 2 bases, with 3 bases separating them. CDR1 and CDR2 (germline): WSHSY, SAAADI. The CDR3 region has the DNA TGCGCCAGCAGTCGAAACACCGGGGAGCTGTTTTTT. Amino acid sequence: CASSRNTGELFF.

Points on this clone: This specimen includes other DNA sequences encoding the same CDR3. The chain is built from TRBV18 and TRBJ2-2; TRBD1 might be the D (5 bases). The V gene's germline CDR1 is KGHSH and CDR2 LQKENI. This CDR3 region has 15 residues. V was clipped by 3 bases and J by 0 bases, with 8 bases between them. CDR3 DNA: TGTGCCAGCTCACCGGGGCAGGCGAACACCGGGGAGCTGTTTTTT. This translates into CASSPGQANTGELFF.

The rearrangement links TRBV10-3 to TRBJ2-1, with TRBD2 as a possible D gene (5 bases). Per the germline V gene, CDR1 is ENHRY and CDR2 is SYGVKD. The V gene lost 0 bases and the J gene lost 3 bases, with 15 bases spanning the gap. The CDR3 spans 17 residues. The CDR3 sequence is CAISESDPFGSYNEQFF. The CDR3 nucleotides read TGTGCCATCAGTGAGTCGGATCCGTTTGGGAGCTACAATGAGCAGTTCTTC.

CDR3 loop: CASSSTSQGVAYGYTF. The CDR3 coding sequence is TGCGCCAGCAGCTCGACGAGCCAGGGGGTCGCTTATGGCTACACCTTC. The rearrangement links TRBV5-1 to TRBJ1-2, with 7 positions matching TRBD1. The germline V gene has CDR1 SGHRS and CDR2 YFSETQ. This CDR3 spans 16 amino acids. With 3 bases clipped from V and 5 bases from J, the junction kept 13 bases outside the gene matches.

This clone was detected only a few times. The chain has TRBV12-2 and TRBJ1-5. TRBV12-2 is termed a pseudogene. CDR3 length: 16 residues. CDR3 residues: CASRLGGGANNQPQHF. For the CDR3, the DNA is TGTGCAAGTCGCTTAGGAGGGGGGGCGAACAATCAGCCCCAGCATTTT.

V is TRBV10-3 and J is TRBJ2-7, with a weak D call TRBD1 (5 bases). This CDR3 comprises 11 residues. Germline V gene sequence: CDR1 ENHRY, CDR2 SYGVKD. Trimming took off 4 bases at V and 6 bases at J, with 7 bases between the two ends. The CDR3 protein is CAISATAEQYF. CDR3 DNA sequence: TGTGCCATCAGTGCGACAGCCGAGCAGTACTTC.

This chain uses TRBV30 with TRBJ1-2, with D perhaps TRBD1 (5 bases). CDR1 is GTSNPN and CDR2 is SVGIG in the germline V gene (reference sequence). V was cut by 3 bases and J by 7 bases, with 15 bases left in between. This CDR3 spans 13 amino acids. This CDR3 is CAWRGQGSSGYTF. CDR3 in DNA: TGTGCCTGGAGAGGGCAGGGCAGTAGTGGCTACACCTTC.

This clone was found many times. CDR3 loop: CSVARGAEAFF. In nucleotides, the CDR3 is TGCAGTGTAGCGAGGGGGGCGGAAGCTTTCTTT. J is TRBJ1-1 and V is TRBV20-1; TRBD1 might be the D (6 bases). The CDR3 extends over 11 amino acids. Germline V gene lookup returns CDR1 DFQATT and CDR2 SNEGSKA (reference sequence). The ends were cut back, 7 bases at V and 8 bases at J, with 14 bases in the middle.

The gene calls are TRBV27 and TRBJ2-7; 9 positions agree with TRBD1. The CDR3 extends over 15 amino acids. V dropped 4 bases and J dropped 2; count of bases not matched to a gene: 6. CDR1 is MNHEY and CDR2 is SMNVEV in the germline V gene (reference sequence). CDR3 bases: TGTGCCAGCAGTTCTACAGGGGGCTTTCCCTACGAGCAGTACTTC. It encodes CASSSTGGFPYEQYF.

The V call is TRBV6-5, the J call TRBJ1-2; D unclear. The CDR3 consists of 13 residues. The V end was cut by 4 bases, the J end by 4 bases, with 10 bases between. CDR1 and CDR2 from the germline V gene are MNHEY and SVGAGI. The CDR3 loop reads CASSSIDLYGYTF. Written as DNA, the CDR3 is TGTGCCAGCAGTTCCATTGACCTCTATGGCTACACCTTC.

This clone has a handful of counts. V is TRBV6-1 and J is TRBJ1-2; D gene ambiguous. This CDR3 comprises 13 residues. The V end lost 2 bases, the J end lost 1 base, and 5 bases lay between the germline ends. Germline CDR1 and CDR2: MNHNS and SASEGT. The CDR3 is CASSEHNNYGYTF. Here the CDR3 DNA reads TGTGCCAGCAGTGAACACAATAACTATGGCTACACCTTC.

This chain joins TRBV5-4 and TRBJ1-2; 8 bases agree with TRBD1. The CDR3 spans 13 residues. Germline V CDR1 and CDR2: SGHNT, YYREEE (reference sequence). Unmatched junction bases numbered 9, after V lost 4 bases and J lost 10 bases. CDR3 loop: CASSTGQELLYTF. In nucleotides, the CDR3 is TGTGCCAGCAGCACGGGACAGGAATTACTCTACACCTTC.

CDR3 sequence reads: CASSADAPGQGNTEAFF. CDR3 DNA sequence: TGTGCCAGCAGCGCAGACGCCCCGGGACAGGGTAACACTGAAGCTTTCTTT. The chain joins TRBV9 to TRBJ1-1; TRBD1 agrees at 9 bases. Losses at the gene ends were 3 bases for V and 2 bases for J; bases not matched to a gene: 11. This CDR3 is 17 amino acids long. The V gene's germline CDR1 is SGDLS and CDR2 YYNGEE.

V usage is TRBV28 and J usage is TRBJ2-3, with 8 bases fitting TRBD1. CDR3 length: 15 amino acids. Germline V gives CDR1 MDHEN, CDR2 SYDVKM. The trim removed 10 bases at V and 3 bases at J, leaving 12 bases unmatched. The CDR3 protein is CATSVRTGWTDTQYF. The CDR3 DNA reads as TGTGCCACCTCAGTTCGGACAGGGTGGACAGATACGCAGTATTTT.

The V gene is TRBV19, the J gene TRBJ2-2; 7 bases map to TRBD1. V trimming: 9 bases; J trimming: 7 bases; junction bases outside the gene matches: 14. Germline CDR1 reads LNHDA; CDR2 reads SQIVND (reference sequence). CDR3 length equals 15 residues. CDR3 in DNA: TGTGCCAGACCCCTCGGGCAGGGGGTTATCGGGGAGCTGTTTTTT. This encodes CARPLGQGVIGELFF. Full variable domain (outside the CDR3, taken from reference TRBV19 and TRBJ2-2): DGGITQSPKYLFRKEGQNVTLSCEQNLNHDAMYWYRQDPGQGLRLIYYSQIVNDFQKGDIAEGYSVSREKKESFPLTVTSAQKNPTAFYLCARPLGQGVIGELFFGEGSRLTVL.